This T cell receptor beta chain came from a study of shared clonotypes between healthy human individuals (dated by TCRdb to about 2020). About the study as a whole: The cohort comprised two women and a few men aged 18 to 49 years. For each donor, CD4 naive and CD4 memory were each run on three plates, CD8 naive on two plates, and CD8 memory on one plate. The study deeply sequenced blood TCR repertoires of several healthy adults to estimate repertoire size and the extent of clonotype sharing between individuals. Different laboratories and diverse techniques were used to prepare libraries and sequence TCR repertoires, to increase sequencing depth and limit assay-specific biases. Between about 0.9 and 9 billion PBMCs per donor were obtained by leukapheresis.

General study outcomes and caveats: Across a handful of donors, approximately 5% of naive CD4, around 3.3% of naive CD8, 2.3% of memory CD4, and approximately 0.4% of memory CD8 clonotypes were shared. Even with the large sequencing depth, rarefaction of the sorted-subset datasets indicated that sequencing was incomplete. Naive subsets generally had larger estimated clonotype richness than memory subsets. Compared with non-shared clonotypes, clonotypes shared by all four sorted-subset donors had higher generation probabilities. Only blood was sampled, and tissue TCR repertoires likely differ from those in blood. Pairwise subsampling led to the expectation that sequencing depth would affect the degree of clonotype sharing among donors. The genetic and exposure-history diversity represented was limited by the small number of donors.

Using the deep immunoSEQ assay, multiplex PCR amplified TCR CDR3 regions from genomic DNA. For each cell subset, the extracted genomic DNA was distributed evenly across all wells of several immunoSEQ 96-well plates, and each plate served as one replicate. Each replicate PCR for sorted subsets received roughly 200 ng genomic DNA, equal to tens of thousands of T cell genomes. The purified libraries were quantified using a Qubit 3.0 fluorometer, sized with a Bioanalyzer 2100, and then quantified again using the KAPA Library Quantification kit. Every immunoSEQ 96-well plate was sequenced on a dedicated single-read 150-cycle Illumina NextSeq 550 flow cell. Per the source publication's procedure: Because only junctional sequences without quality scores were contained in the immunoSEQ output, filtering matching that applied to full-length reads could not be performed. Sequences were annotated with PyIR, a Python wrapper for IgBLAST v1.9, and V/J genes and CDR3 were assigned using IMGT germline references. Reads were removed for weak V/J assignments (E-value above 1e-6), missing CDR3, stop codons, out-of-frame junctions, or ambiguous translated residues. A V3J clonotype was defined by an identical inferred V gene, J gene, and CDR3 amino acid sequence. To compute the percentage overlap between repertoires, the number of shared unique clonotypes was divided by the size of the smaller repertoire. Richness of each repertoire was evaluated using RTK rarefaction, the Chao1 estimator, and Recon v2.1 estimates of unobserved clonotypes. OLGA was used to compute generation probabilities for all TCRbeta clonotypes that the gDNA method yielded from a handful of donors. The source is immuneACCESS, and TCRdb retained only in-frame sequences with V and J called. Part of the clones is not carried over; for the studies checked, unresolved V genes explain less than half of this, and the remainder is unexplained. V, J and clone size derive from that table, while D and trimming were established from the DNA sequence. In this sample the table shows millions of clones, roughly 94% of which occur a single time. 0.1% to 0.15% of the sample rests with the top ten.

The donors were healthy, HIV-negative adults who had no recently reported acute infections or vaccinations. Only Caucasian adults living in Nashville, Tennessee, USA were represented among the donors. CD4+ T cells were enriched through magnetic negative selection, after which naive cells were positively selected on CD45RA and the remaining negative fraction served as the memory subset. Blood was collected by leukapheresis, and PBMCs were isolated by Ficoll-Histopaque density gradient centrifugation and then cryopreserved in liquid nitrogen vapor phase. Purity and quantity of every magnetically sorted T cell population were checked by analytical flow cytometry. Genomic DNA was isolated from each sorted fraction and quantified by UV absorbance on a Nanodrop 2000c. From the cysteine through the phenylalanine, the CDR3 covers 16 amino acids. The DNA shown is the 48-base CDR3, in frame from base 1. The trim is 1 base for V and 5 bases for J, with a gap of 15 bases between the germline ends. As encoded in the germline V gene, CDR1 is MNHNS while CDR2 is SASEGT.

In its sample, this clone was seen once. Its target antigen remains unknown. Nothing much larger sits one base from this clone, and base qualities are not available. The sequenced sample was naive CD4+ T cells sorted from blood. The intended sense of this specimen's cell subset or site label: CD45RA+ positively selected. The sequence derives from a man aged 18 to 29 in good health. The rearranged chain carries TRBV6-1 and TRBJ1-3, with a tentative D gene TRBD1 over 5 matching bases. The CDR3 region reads CASSEGGAVGRNTIYF. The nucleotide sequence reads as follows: TGTGCCAGCAGTGAAGGAGGGGCGGTTGGGCGAAACACCATATATTTT.